This TCR beta chain is from a study of OX40 agonist ivuxolimab in advanced cancers. CDR3 length: 18 amino acids. Germline CDR1 and CDR2: SGHNT and YYREEE (reference sequence). Unmatched junction bases numbered 8, after V lost 3 bases and J lost 4 bases. Method: immunoSEQ multiplex PCR; TCRdb's copy keeps in-frame clones and lacks some. The table includes under 85,000 clones, about 85% detected once. The specimen was CD4+ or CD8+ T cells sorted from blood, collected in a trial of the OX40 agonist ivuxolimab. The source of this sequence is an adult with an advanced solid tumor such as melanoma, head and neck, liver or kidney cancer. The chain couples TRBV5-4 to TRBJ2-3; 16 bases fit TRBD2. This CDR3 reads CASSSGLAGGPLADTQYF. CDR3 nucleotides: TGTGCCAGCAGCTCGGGACTAGCGGGGGGGCCATTGGCAGATACGCAGTATTTT.